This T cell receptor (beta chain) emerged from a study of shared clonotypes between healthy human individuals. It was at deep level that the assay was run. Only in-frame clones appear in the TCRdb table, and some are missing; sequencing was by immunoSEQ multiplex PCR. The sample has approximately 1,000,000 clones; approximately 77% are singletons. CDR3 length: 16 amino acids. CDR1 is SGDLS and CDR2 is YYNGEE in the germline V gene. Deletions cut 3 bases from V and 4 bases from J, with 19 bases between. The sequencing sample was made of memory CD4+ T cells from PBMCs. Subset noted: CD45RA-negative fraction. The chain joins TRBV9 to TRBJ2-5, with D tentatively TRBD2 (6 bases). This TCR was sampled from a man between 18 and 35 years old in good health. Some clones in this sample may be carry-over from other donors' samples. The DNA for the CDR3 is TGTGCCAGCAGCGCACACCGTTGGGGGGAAAGAGAGACCCAGTACTTC. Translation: CASSAHRWGERETQYF.